Listed below are T cell receptor beta chains from one sample, sequenced in a study of regulatory T cells in long-lasting Graves disease. TCRdb re-derived calls from the multiplex PCR reads in MiXCR, one entry per CDR3 protein. The table includes a few hundred thousand distinct CDR3 sequences, roughly 25% detected once. The sequences come from peripheral blood mononuclear cells (PBMCs), collected when the disease was refractory, from a patient treated with antithyroid drugs. These receptors were obtained from a woman aged 40 to 50 with Graves disease. Both conserved end residues are part of each CDR3. Fields, in order: V gene, CDR3 length, D gene, J gene, clone size, CDR3 DNA, CDR3 protein. D genes are given only for firm matches. Clone size is shown for a subset of rows, as once, few, many or a class of expanded clone.

>TRBV27|14|NA|TRBJ2-7|NA
TGTGCCAGCAGTCAAGGGGGGTACTCCTACGAGCAGTACTTC
CASSQGGYSYEQYF
>TRBV18|15|NA|TRBJ1-1|NA
TGTGCCAGCTCACCACCGACAGCCCCCTTCACTGAAGCTTTCTTT
CASSPPTAPFTEAFF
>TRBV7-9|18|NA|TRBJ1-1|few
TGTGCCAGCAGCTTAGCGTACACCCCGGCACTTTCGAACACTGAAGCTTTCTTT
CASSLAYTPALSNTEAFF
>TRBV6-1|13|TRBD1|TRBJ1-2|many
TGTGCCAGCGGGGGACAGAGTAACTATGGCTACACCTTC
CASGGQSNYGYTF
>TRBV6-5|15|NA|TRBJ1-1|NA
TGCGCCAGCAGTTACTCCGGGGTAGGGAACACTGAAGCTTTCTTT
CASSYSGVGNTEAFF
>TRBV2|12|TRBD1|TRBJ1-2|many
TGTGCCAGCCGTGGACAGGACTATGGCTACACCTTC
CASRGQDYGYTF
>TRBV11-2|15|TRBD1|TRBJ2-7|many
TGTGCCAGCAGCTATTGGACAGGCAGGACCCACGAGCAGTACTTC
CASSYWTGRTHEQYF
>TRBV28|14|NA|TRBJ2-7|many
TGTGCCAGCAAAACAGGGACCCTCCTCTACGAGCAGTACTTC
CASKTGTLLYEQYF
>TRBV18|16|TRBD2|TRBJ2-7|NA
TGTGCCAGCTCACCAGCTAGCGGGAGTCTAGTTGGGGAGCAGTACTTC
CASSPASGSLVGEQYF
>TRBV9|16|TRBD2|TRBJ2-7|NA
TGTGCCAGCAGCGTATCCGGGGCTAGCGGGACCTACGAGCAGTACTTC
CASSVSGASGTYEQYF
>TRBV2|14|TRBD2|TRBJ2-3|NA
TGTGCCAGCAGCCTCGGGACTAGCGGGAGGACGCAGTATTTT
CASSLGTSGRTQYF
>TRBV7-3|16|TRBD1|TRBJ2-2|few
TGTGCCAGCAGCTTTACCGGGACAGTGAACACCGGGGAGCTGTTTTTT
CASSFTGTVNTGELFF
>TRBV6-2/TRBV6-3|16|NA|TRBJ2-2|NA
TGTGCCAGCAGTCCCTCGGGACTTCTGAACACCGGGGAGCTGTTTTTT
CASSPSGLLNTGELFF
>TRBV20-1|15|NA|TRBJ1-5|many
TGCAGTGCTAGATCGGGGCAGGGCCTTAATCAGCCCCAGCATTTT
CSARSGQGLNQPQHF
>TRBV3-1|13|TRBD2|TRBJ2-5|few
TGTGCCAGCCGGGGGACTAGCTGGGGGACCCAGTACTTC
CASRGTSWGTQYF
>TRBV6-9|13|NA|TRBJ1-1|NA
TGTGCCAGCAGTTACTCACCCGACACTGAAGCTTTCTTT
CASSYSPDTEAFF
>TRBV18|14|NA|TRBJ2-5|NA
TGTGCCAGCTCGCGGGACTCCCCCAGCGAGACCCAGTACTTC
CASSRDSPSETQYF
>TRBV6-1|12|NA|TRBJ2-5|NA
TGTGCCAGCCGGGTGGTTGGGGAGACCCAGTACTTC
CASRVVGETQYF
>TRBV29-1|11|NA|TRBJ1-2|NA
TGCAGCGACAGGGAGGGCTATGGCTACACCTTC
CSDREGYGYTF
>TRBV19|15|NA|TRBJ1-1|NA
TGTGCCAGTAGTATAGGTACCGCGGGCAGCACTGAAGCTTTCTTT
CASSIGTAGSTEAFF
>TRBV6-4|17|TRBD2|TRBJ2-5|few
TGTGCCAGCAGTTACTCGAAAGTAGCGGGAGTGCAAGAGACCCAGTACTTC
CASSYSKVAGVQETQYF
>TRBV5-1|15|NA|TRBJ1-1|few
TGCGCCAGCAGCCCTGGGGCAGTCATGAACACTGAAGCTTTCTTT
CASSPGAVMNTEAFF
>TRBV28|14|NA|TRBJ1-1|many
TGTGCCAGCAGCTTAACGACAATTTCCTCTGAAGCTTTCTTT
CASSLTTISSEAFF
>TRBV2|13|NA|TRBJ2-5|many
TGTGCCAGCACCAGACAGCTCCAAGAGACCCAGTACTTC
CASTRQLQETQYF
>TRBV29-1|13|TRBD2|TRBJ2-7|many
TGCAGCGTGGGTAGCGGGAGTAAAGGCGAGCAGTACTTC
CSVGSGSKGEQYF
>TRBV7-9|15|TRBD2|TRBJ2-5|many
TGTGCCAGCAGCCCCATAGGACTAGGGCAAGAGACCCAGTACTTC
CASSPIGLGQETQYF
>TRBV6-1|17|NA|TRBJ1-5|NA
TGTGCCAGCAGGGAACTCGGGGGGGGGCGAGGGAATCAGCCCCAGCATTTT
CASRELGGGRGNQPQHF
>TRBV6-1|17|TRBD1|TRBJ1-5|many
TGTGCCAGCAGTAGACCGGGACAGGGACCAAGCAATCAGCCCCAGCATTTT
CASSRPGQGPSNQPQHF
>TRBV29-1|13|TRBD1|TRBJ2-2|NA
TGCAGCGTAGGGCAGGGGGCAATCGGGGAGCTGTTTTTT
CSVGQGAIGELFF
>TRBV12-3/TRBV12-4|16|TRBD1|TRBJ2-2|few
TGTGCCAGCAGCCAAGGACAGGGAATTTCACCCGGGGAGCTGTTTTTT
CASSQGQGISPGELFF
>TRBV29-1|13|TRBD1|TRBJ1-1|many
TGCAGCGTGATGACAGGGGGGGTCACTGAAGCTTTCTTT
CSVMTGGVTEAFF
>TRBV27|12|TRBD1|TRBJ2-3|few
TGTGCCAGCAGTTTGGGACAGGGGACGCAGTATTTT
CASSLGQGTQYF
>TRBV28|12|NA|TRBJ2-7|many
TGTGCCAGCGTCTACGCTGGGGGCGAGCAGTACTTC
CASVYAGGEQYF
>TRBV28|13|NA|TRBJ2-7|many
TGTGCCAGCACTGAAGGGGCCTCCTACGAGCAGTACTTC
CASTEGASYEQYF
>TRBV6-1|16|NA|TRBJ2-7|few
TGTGCCAGCAGTCATAATATCCAAGGGGGACACTACGAGCAGTACTTC
CASSHNIQGGHYEQYF
>TRBV28|17|NA|TRBJ2-3|many
TGTGCCAGCAGTTATCGGTTCCGGACTGGGGAAGAAGATACGCAGTATTTT
CASSYRFRTGEEDTQYF
>TRBV2|19|TRBD2|TRBJ2-7|NA
TGTGCCAGCAGTGAAGCCAGGACTAGCGGGAGAACCTCCGCCTACGAGCAGTACTTC
CASSEARTSGRTSAYEQYF
>TRBV12-3/TRBV12-4|15|TRBD2|TRBJ2-5|many
TGTGCCAGCAGCTCGGGGGGGAGGGCCGGGAAGACCCAGTACTTC
CASSSGGRAGKTQYF
>TRBV6-9|15|NA|TRBJ1-1|many
TGTGCCAGCAGTTACTCTTGGCAGATGAACACTGAAGCTTTCTTT
CASSYSWQMNTEAFF
>TRBV28|17|NA|TRBJ2-5|many
TGTGCCAGCGCGGATCTCGGCTGGTCGGGAGCCGTAGAGACCCAGTACTTC
CASADLGWSGAVETQYF
>TRBV7-3|14|NA|TRBJ2-2|few
TGTGCCAGCAGCTCCCGGGACGGAACCGGGGAGCTGTTTTTT
CASSSRDGTGELFF
>TRBV12-3/TRBV12-4|14|TRBD1|TRBJ1-5|few
TGTGCCAGCAGTTCGACAGGGGATTATCAGCCCCAGCATTTT
CASSSTGDYQPQHF
>TRBV9|15|TRBD2|TRBJ2-7|few
TGTGCCAGCAGCGTAGCAGCTAGCGGGATAAACGAGCAGTACTTC
CASSVAASGINEQYF
>TRBV7-3|15|NA|TRBJ2-5|NA
TGTGCCAGCAGCCCCGTATCGACTAACCGCGGGACCCAGTACTTC
CASSPVSTNRGTQYF
>TRBV6-9|15|NA|TRBJ2-7|few
TGTGCCAGCAGTTACAAGGAACGGTCTTTCTACGAGCAGTACTTC
CASSYKERSFYEQYF
>TRBV5-8|14|NA|TRBJ1-5|NA
TGTGCCAGCAGCTCCGTTTGGGTGGGTCAGCCCCAGCATTTT
CASSSVWVGQPQHF
>TRBV12-3/TRBV12-4|14|TRBD2|TRBJ2-7|many
TGTGCCAGCAGTTCCGGGACTAGCGGGAGTAAGCAGTACTTC
CASSSGTSGSKQYF
>TRBV29-1|16|NA|TRBJ2-7|NA
TGCAGCGTCTTATTTCGCGGGGCTGAGGGCTCCTACGAGCAGTACTTC
CSVLFRGAEGSYEQYF